This T cell receptor beta chain was recovered during a study of persistence of HIV-infected CD4 T cells. The immunoSEQ assay was version 4, run in survey mode. TCRdb's table, derived via immunoSEQ multiplex PCR, lists solely in-frame clones and lacks some. The sample carries approximately 30,000 clones, about four fifths recorded once. General study points: Antigen-responding cells were enriched for degenerate expanded CDR3beta sequences. The rare CMV-responding cells with HIV-1 proviruses were not separately TCR-sequenced.

With regard to this clone: No antigen is known for it.

The ends lost 5 bases at V and 0 bases at J; junction bases unmatched: 12. This CDR3 is 17 amino acids long. Germline V gene data show CDR1 as SGHTA and CDR2 as FQGNSA. Stimulation used around 10 ug/mL lysate from CMV-infected fibroblasts. CD40L-negative CD69-negative CD45RO-high memory CD4+ T cells were sorted as populations depleted of antigen-responding cells. CD8-depleted PBMCs were stimulated about 20 hours with anti-CD28/CD49d costimulation, CD40-blocking antibody and enfuvirtide. The sequence was obtained from an adult woman with HIV who was CMV-seropositive. The sample consisted of CD4+ T cells sorted from PBMCs after approximately 19-hour stimulation, taken from a patient who received antiretroviral therapy. The chain is built from TRBV7-2 and TRBJ1-2, with 7 bases matching TRBD1. CDR3 sequence: CASSPRTGLAANYGYTF. CDR3 DNA sequence: TGTGCCAGCAGCCCGAGGACAGGTCTAGCAGCTAACTATGGCTACACCTTC.